The 21 T cell receptor beta chains presented below share a single source sample, sequenced in a study of follicular helper T cells after annual influenza vaccination. Stated time point: 2014-2015 season, 7 days after vaccination. Assay used: immunoSEQ multiplex PCR; TCRdb lists only in-frame clones, some missing. The top ten clones hold about 0.76% of a sample with approximately 9,700 clones, approximately 80% of them seen once. The source material was CXCR5- memory CD4+ T cells sorted from blood, sampled 7 days after influenza vaccination. The receptor set was obtained from an adult who received the influenza vaccine.

This rearrangement joins TRBV7-2 to TRBJ1-3; 7 nucleotides align to TRBD1. This CDR3 comprises 16 residues. From germline, CDR1 is SGHTA and CDR2 FQGNSA. The trim removed 4 bases at V and 2 bases at J, leaving 8 bases unmatched. The CDR3: CASSSRQGFAGNTIYF. Here the CDR3 DNA reads TGTGCCAGCAGCTCTCGACAGGGTTTCGCTGGAAACACCATATATTTT. The variable domain in full, completed from reference TRBV7-2 and TRBJ1-3, reads GAGVSQSPSNKVTEKGKDVELRCDPISGHTALYWYRQSLGQGLEFLIYFQGNSAPDKSGLPSDRFSAERTGGSVSTLTIQRTQQEDSAVYLCASSSRQGFAGNTIYFGEGSWLTVV.

The rearrangement joins TRBV6-5 to TRBJ2-3; unclear D gene. Trimming removed 5 bases at V and 4 bases at J, with 7 bases between. Germline loops: CDR1 MNHEY, CDR2 SVGAGI. This CDR3 comprises 12 residues. In nucleotides, the CDR3 is TGTGCCAGCAGTGCATCGTCAGATACGCAGTATTTT. This sequence encodes CASSASSDTQYF.

The CDR3 sequence is CASSRRGDTEAFF. CDR3 sequence (DNA): TGTGCCAGCAGTCGCCGAGGGGACACTGAAGCTTTCTTT. The chain couples TRBV6-5 to TRBJ1-1; D perhaps matches TRBD1 (5 bases). V lost 5 bases and J 3 bases, leaving 10 bases between the germline ends. CDR1 MNHEY and CDR2 SVGAGI come from the germline V gene. This CDR3 has 13 amino acids.

This chain joins TRBV6-5 and TRBJ2-2; TRBD1 is a possible D gene (5 bases). The V end was cut by 6 bases, the J end by 4 bases, with 15 bases between. The CDR3 covers 15 residues. The germline gives CDR1 MNHEY, CDR2 SVGAGI. Here the CDR3 DNA reads TGTGCCAGCAGCCGCCAGGGTTCGGGCACCGGGGAGCTGTTTTTT. This gives the protein CASSRQGSGTGELFF.

This chain uses TRBV11-2 with TRBJ2-4; TRBD1 is a possible D gene (7 bases). The CDR3 runs to 14 residues. Germline-derived CDR1 and CDR2 are SGHAT and FQNNGV. The ends were cut back, 0 bases at V and 7 bases at J, with 10 bases in the middle. This chain's CDR3 is CASSLDPGGNIQYF. Written as DNA, the CDR3 is TGTGCCAGCAGCTTAGATCCAGGGGGGAACATTCAGTACTTC.

This chain connects TRBV4-1 to TRBJ2-1; either TRBD1 or TRBD2 may supply D (6 bases each). The V end lost 0 bases, the J end lost 1 base, and 13 bases lay between the germline ends. Germline-derived CDR1 and CDR2 are MGHRA and YSYEKL. The CDR3 is 17 amino acids. The CDR3 protein is CASSQDGGGLSYNEQFF. The CDR3 DNA reads as TGCGCCAGCAGCCAAGATGGGGGCGGACTATCCTACAATGAGCAGTTCTTC.

The rearrangement joins TRBV7-2 to TRBJ2-7; 8 nucleotides line up with TRBD2. V trimming: 4 bases; J trimming: 4 bases; junction bases outside the gene matches: 9. This CDR3 is built from 15 residues. CDR1 is SGHTA and CDR2 is FQGNSA in the germline V gene. The CDR3 sequence is CASSYTPGGGYEQYF. For the CDR3, the DNA is TGTGCCAGCAGCTACACCCCGGGGGGGGGTTACGAGCAGTACTTC.

This clone was counted a few times. The rearrangement joins TRBV28 to TRBJ1-2, with D perhaps TRBD1 (5 bases). Per germline, CDR1 MDHEN and CDR2 SYDVKM. The length of the CDR3 is 14 residues. The V end was cut by 1 base, the J end by 5 bases, with 11 bases between. In DNA, the CDR3 is TGTGCCAGCAGTTTATTCGGGGGTCAGTATGGCTACACCTTC. Translation: CASSLFGGQYGYTF.

The rearrangement links TRBV30 to TRBJ2-3; 10 positions match TRBD2. The length of the CDR3 is 16 residues. The V and J ends lost 4 bases and 2 bases, in that order; junction bases with no gene match: 9. Looked up from germline, CDR1 is GTSNPN and CDR2 is SVGIG (reference sequence). The CDR3 protein is CAWNPAGGLDTDTQYF. The CDR3 DNA reads TGTGCCTGGAATCCAGCGGGGGGGCTGGACACAGATACGCAGTATTTT.

The count of this clone is one. V usage is TRBV7-1 and J usage is TRBJ1-1; 7 nucleotides align to TRBD1. TRBV7-1 is classed as an ORF, of uncertain function. With 7 bases clipped from V and 3 bases from J, the junction kept 8 bases outside the gene matches. The CDR3 consists of 14 residues. CDR3 protein: CASTRNQGDTEAFF. CDR3 bases: TGTGCCAGCACCAGAAACCAGGGGGACACTGAAGCTTTCTTT.

The chain combines TRBV6-5 with TRBJ1-2; maybe TRBD1 (5 bases). In germline, CDR1 is MNHEY, CDR2 SVGAGI. This CDR3 region has 14 residues. V lost 2 bases and J 8 bases, leaving 15 bases between the germline ends. Here the CDR3 reads CASSYGPGLEGYTF. CDR3 in DNA: TGTGCCAGCAGTTACGGCCCAGGGCTAGAGGGCTACACCTTC.

J is TRBJ1-2 and V is TRBV9; TRBD1 is a possible D gene (6 bases). This CDR3 comprises 17 residues. CDR1 and CDR2 from the germline V gene are SGDLS and YYNGEE. The ends were cut back, 2 bases at V and 2 bases at J, with 19 bases in the middle. CDR3 loop: CASSVRAGVLGNYGYTF. CDR3 nucleotides: TGTGCCAGCAGCGTGCGTGCAGGGGTTCTAGGAAACTATGGCTACACCTTC.

The chain carries TRBV18 and TRBJ1-1; D unclear. CDR1 is KGHSH, CDR2 LQKENI, per germline. Trimming shortened V by 7 bases and J by 5 bases, and 11 bases separated the two germline ends. CDR3 length: 12 amino acids. The CDR3 loop reads CASCREQTEAFF. In DNA, the CDR3 is TGTGCCAGCTGCCGGGAGCAAACTGAAGCTTTCTTT. Filled out from reference TRBV18 and TRBJ1-1, the complete variable domain reads NAGVMQNPRHLVRRRGQEARLRCSPMKGHSHVYWYRQLPEEGLKFMVYLQKENIIDESGMPKERFSAEFPKEGPSILRIQQVVRGDSAAYFCASCREQTEAFFGQGTRLTVV.

The V call is TRBV28, the J call TRBJ1-2; D call uncertain. The CDR3 has 15 amino acids. Trimming removed 4 bases from V and 0 bases from J, with 12 bases in between. The germline V gene encodes CDR1 MDHEN and CDR2 SYDVKM. The CDR3 region is CASSSHMGSNYGYTF. CDR3 nucleotide sequence: TGTGCCAGCAGTTCCCACATGGGCTCTAACTATGGCTACACCTTC.

This chain uses TRBV10-3 with TRBJ1-1; no clear D gene. V was trimmed by 4 bases and J by 2 bases, leaving 11 bases between them. Looked up from germline, CDR1 is ENHRY and CDR2 is SYGVKD. This CDR3 region has 14 residues. The chain's CDR3 is CAISARDPNTEAFF. The CDR3 DNA follows: TGTGCCATCAGTGCACGTGATCCTAACACTGAAGCTTTCTTT.

The rearrangement joins TRBV7-3 to TRBJ2-5, with D perhaps matching TRBD1 or TRBD2 (5 bases each). V lost 5 bases and J 1 base, leaving 8 bases between the germline ends. The CDR3 consists of 13 residues. Germline CDR1 is SGHTA and CDR2 is FQGTGA. The CDR3 reads CASSEGPQETQYF. Written as DNA, the CDR3 is TGTGCCAGCAGCGAGGGACCCCAAGAGACCCAGTACTTC.

The V call is TRBV25-1, the J call TRBJ1-2, with D possibly TRBD1 on 6 matching bases. V was clipped by 8 bases and J by 8 bases, with 21 bases between them. There are 14 residues in the CDR3. The V gene's germline CDR1 is MGHDK and CDR2 SYGVNS. CDR3 in DNA: TGTGCCAGCCATGATGGCGGTCAGGGACAAGGCTACACCTTC. It encodes CASHDGGQGQGYTF.

This chain uses TRBV19 with TRBJ2-2; 7 nucleotides match TRBD1. Germline CDR1 and CDR2: LNHDA and SQIVND (reference sequence). V shed 4 bases and J 6 bases; nucleotides not matched to a gene: 11. The length of the CDR3 is 16 residues. Here the CDR3 DNA reads TGTGCCAGTAGTAAAGACAGGGCGCCATCCGCCGGGGAGCTGTTTTTT. This codes for CASSKDRAPSAGELFF.

The V gene is TRBV18, the J gene TRBJ2-1; 11 positions match TRBD2. The CDR3 has 17 residues. CDR1 is KGHSH and CDR2 is LQKENI in the germline V gene. V lost 3 bases, J lost 0 bases, and 4 bases stayed unmatched. CDR3 loop: CASSPPLAGGSYNEQFF. DNA of the CDR3: TGTGCCAGCTCACCCCCCCTAGCGGGGGGCTCCTACAATGAGCAGTTCTTC.

The genes are TRBV1 and TRBJ2-7; the D call TRBD1 from the table was never checked on the DNA. TRBV1 is noted as a pseudogene. This CDR3 region has 14 residues. In nucleotides, the CDR3 is TGCACCAGCAGTCTCCGGGACAGGGCCTACGAGCAGTACTTC. It encodes CTSSLRDRAYEQYF.

V gene TRBV9 combines with J gene TRBJ2-3; the match to TRBD1 covers 7 bases. V lost 0 bases and J lost 5; bases outside the gene matches: 9. Per the germline V gene, CDR1 is SGDLS and CDR2 is YYNGEE. The CDR3 is 16 amino acids. The CDR3 bases are TGTGCCAGCAGCGTAGTTGAGGGGGCAAGGGTAGATACGCAGTATTTT. This sequence encodes CASSVVEGARVDTQYF.